The 18 T cell receptor beta chains reported below all come from one sample, sequenced in a study of cytomegalovirus exposure and HLA in healthy donors. The PCR was carried out with 60 Vbeta primers and 13 Jbeta primers. The method was immunoSEQ multiplex PCR; TCRdb's version includes in-frame clones alone and lacks a portion of them. The repertoire includes approximately 120,000 clones, about 80% of them detected once, and less than 9.5% sits in the top ten. Sequencing input: PBMCs. Every receptor here comes from a woman in her forties or fifties in good health and CMV-seropositive.

The chain uses TRBV4-1 and TRBJ2-1, with 8 bases lining up with TRBD1. Germline trimming cut 3 bases from V and 8 bases from J; bases unmatched to any gene: 9. CDR3 length: 15 amino acids. Per the germline V gene, CDR1 is MGHRA and CDR2 is YSYEKL. The CDR3 DNA follows: TGCGCCAGCAGCCATCAAAACGCGGACAGGGATGAGCAGTTCTTC. It codes for CASSHQNADRDEQFF.

This clone was seen a few times. The chain has TRBV7-2 and TRBJ1-2, with 8 bases matching TRBD1. This CDR3 has 14 residues. The germline CDR1 and CDR2 sequences are SGHTA and FQGNSA. With V trimmed by 3 bases and J by 7 bases, 7 bases remained unmatched. CDR3: CASSFQTGAGGYTF. The CDR3 nucleotides read TGTGCCAGCAGCTTCCAGACAGGGGCGGGTGGCTACACCTTC.

This rearrangement joins TRBV4-1 to TRBJ2-1; 9 positions agree with TRBD2. This CDR3 has 17 residues. With 5 bases clipped from V and 0 bases from J, the junction kept 8 bases outside the gene matches. Germline values: CDR1 MGHRA, CDR2 YSYEKL. The CDR3 DNA is TGCGCCAGCAGCGCCCGGTCTAGCGGGAACTCCTACAATGAGCAGTTCTTC. This codes for CASSARSSGNSYNEQFF.

This clone was counted once. This sequence joins TRBV7-8 and TRBJ2-4; weak D call: TRBD1 (5 bases). The CDR3 is 14 residues long. CDR1 is SGHVS and CDR2 is FQNEAQ in the germline V gene. The V end was cut by 0 bases, the J end by 7 bases, with 10 bases between. CDR3 region: CASSLAGQTNIQYF. DNA for the CDR3: TGTGCCAGCAGCTTAGCGGGGCAGACTAACATTCAGTACTTC. The full variable domain, with the rest looked up from reference TRBV7-8 and TRBJ2-4, is GAGVSQSPRYKVAKRGQDVALRCDPISGHVSLFWYQQALGQGPEFLTYFQNEAQLDKSGLPSDRFFAERPEGSVSTLKIQRTQQEDSAVYLCASSLAGQTNIQYFGAGTRLSVL.

CDR3 DNA: TGTGCCAGCAGTGGGCAGAACACCGGGGAGCTGTTTTTT. Translation: CASSGQNTGELFF. This chain connects TRBV7-6 to TRBJ2-2; D not resolved. V lost 6 bases to trimming and J lost 1 base, with 6 bases between them. The CDR3 has 13 amino acids. Germline loops: CDR1 SGHVS, CDR2 FNYEAQ.

The chain joins TRBV18 to TRBJ1-1; D perhaps matches TRBD1 (5 bases). This CDR3 is 17 amino acids long. The V end was cut by 3 bases, the J end by 1 base, with 18 bases between. The V gene's germline CDR1 is KGHSH and CDR2 LQKENI. The DNA for the CDR3 is TGTGCCAGCTCACCCGGGGGGTTCGGGGCAGGGAACACTGAAGCTTTCTTT. Its translation is CASSPGGFGAGNTEAFF.

This clone was counted a few times. CDR3 loop: CASSEGLAGAGELFF. The CDR3 nucleotides are TGTGCCAGCAGTGAAGGTCTAGCGGGAGCCGGGGAGCTGTTTTTT. The chain combines TRBV2 with TRBJ2-2; TRBD2 aligns across 10 bases. CDR3 length equals 15 residues. The germline V gene has CDR1 SNHLY and CDR2 FYNNEI. The ends lost 1 base at V and 6 bases at J; junction bases unmatched: 2.

This chain links TRBV7-3 with TRBJ2-1; the D is unclear. V lost 6 bases to trimming and J lost 8 bases, with 11 bases between them. This CDR3 has 12 amino acids. CDR1 SGHTA and CDR2 FQGTGA come from the germline V gene. The CDR3 sequence: CASSRKGDEQFF. The CDR3 region has the DNA TGTGCCAGCAGTCGCAAAGGAGATGAGCAGTTCTTC.

This chain joins TRBV7-9 and TRBJ2-5, with 13 bases fitting TRBD2. CDR3 length: 19 amino acids. CDR1 is SEHNR, CDR2 FQNEAQ, per germline (reference sequence). V lost 1 base, J lost 2 bases, and 10 bases stayed unmatched. This CDR3 reads CASSLGTSGGDYTQETQYF. The CDR3 DNA follows: TGTGCCAGCAGCTTAGGGACTAGCGGGGGTGATTATACTCAAGAGACCCAGTACTTC.

The rearrangement joins TRBV6-1 to TRBJ2-7; 7 bases map to TRBD1. The CDR3 consists of 13 residues. Germline CDR1 and CDR2: MNHNS and SASEGT. V shed 5 bases, J shed 3 bases, and the junction held 4 bases outside the gene matches. CDR3 sequence reads: CASSRQGDYEQYF. Written as DNA, the CDR3 is TGTGCCAGCAGTAGACAGGGTGACTACGAGCAGTACTTC.

This clone appeared a few times. The rearrangement joins TRBV7-2 to TRBJ2-5; TRBD1 agrees at 7 bases. V shed 4 bases and J 3 bases; nucleotides not matched to a gene: 5. Germline CDR1 is SGHTA and CDR2 is FQGNSA. The CDR3 is 14 amino acids. The CDR3 DNA sequence: TGTGCCAGCAGCTCACGGACAGGTGAAGAGACCCAGTACTTC. Amino acids: CASSSRTGEETQYF.

The chain recombines TRBV5-1 with TRBJ1-1, with 8 bases aligning to TRBD1. Per germline, CDR1 SGHRS and CDR2 YFSETQ. CDR3 length equals 15 residues. Trimming cost V 1 base and J 6 bases; bases outside gene matches: 8. CDR3 nucleotide sequence: TGCGCCAGCAGCTTGACAGGGGGAAATGTTGCTGAAGCTTTCTTT. It yields the protein CASSLTGGNVAEAFF.

CDR3 sequence (DNA): TGTGCCAGCAGTCTCGGACTCCCCTACGAGCAGTACTTC. This encodes CASSLGLPYEQYF. The chain couples TRBV6-1 to TRBJ2-7, with a possible D match to TRBD2 (5 bases). The CDR3 is made up of 13 amino acids. With 5 bases removed from V and 2 bases from J, the gap between germline ends came to 10 bases. CDR1 MNHNS and CDR2 SASEGT come from the germline V gene.

This clone turned up a few times. The J gene is TRBJ2-3, the V gene TRBV5-1; D might be TRBD2 (6 bases). Looked up from germline, CDR1 is SGHRS and CDR2 is YFSETQ. The V end lost 5 bases, the J end lost 7 bases, and 23 bases lay between the germline ends. The CDR3 loop spans 16 amino acids. CDR3 residues: CASSKEPGLPGNTQYF. The CDR3 DNA follows: TGCGCCAGCAGTAAGGAACCGGGACTCCCAGGGAATACGCAGTATTTT.

The chain carries TRBV7-2 and TRBJ2-2; 10 bases are shared with TRBD2. The J segment lost 7 bases and the V segment lost 4 bases, leaving 3 bases of the junction unmatched. This CDR3 region has 14 residues. In germline, CDR1 is SGHTA, CDR2 FQGNSA. The CDR3 DNA is TGTGCCAGCAGCTGGGGACTAGCGAACGGGGAGCTGTTTTTT. Encoded protein: CASSWGLANGELFF.

This clone was observed a handful of times. This chain uses TRBV4-3 with TRBJ1-2; 10 nucleotides agree with TRBD1. Germline trimming cut 0 bases from V and 14 bases from J; bases unmatched to any gene: 6. CDR1 and CDR2 from the germline V gene are LGHNA and YSLEER. CDR3 size: 13 residues. The CDR3 DNA reads as TGCGCCAGCAGCCAAGATGGGACAGGGGCCCAAACCTTC. This encodes CASSQDGTGAQTF.

This clone has a handful of counts. The chain recombines TRBV4-1 with TRBJ2-5, with no clear D. The CDR3 has 14 residues. V was trimmed by 3 bases and J by 4 bases, leaving 12 bases between them. In germline, CDR1 is MGHRA, CDR2 YSYEKL. The CDR3: CASSHPSPIETQYF. The CDR3 nucleotides read TGCGCCAGCAGCCACCCTTCCCCTATAGAGACCCAGTACTTC.

The rearrangement joins TRBV7-2 to TRBJ2-2, with 10 bases aligning to TRBD2. V shed 5 bases, J shed 4 bases, and the junction held 10 bases outside the gene matches. The length of the CDR3 is 17 residues. Germline V lookup: CDR1 SGHTA, CDR2 FQGNSA. This CDR3 reads CASSLVAGGFPTGELFF. As DNA, the CDR3 is TGTGCCAGCAGCCTCGTAGCGGGGGGCTTCCCCACCGGGGAGCTGTTTTTT.